This T cell receptor (beta chain) was sequenced during a study of T cells after posttransplantation cyclophosphamide (TCRdb year 2016). Study-level background: The study tracked T cell repertoire reconstitution by TRB sequencing after myeloablative bone marrow transplantation using posttransplantation cyclophosphamide as GVHD prophylaxis. Samples from around 40 PTCy-treated patients and 15 to 20 related bone marrow donors of those patients were subjected to antigen receptor sequencing. Blood from all 30 or so PTCy patients with 1-year posttransplant specimens was subjected to TRB sequencing. In 3 patients, TRB sequencing was also performed on up to 3 more blood samples taken 2 to 5.2 years after transplant, and in several patients, pretransplant blood was also TRB-sequenced. Because TRA and TRB clonality were tightly correlated in nine or ten samples, subsequent TCR analyses were focused on TRB only. Public TRB sequences were compared against a database of over 3,000 sequences linked to responses to pathogens, tumor antigens, self-antigens and alloantigens. The paper's findings and limits, for the study overall: The TRB repertoires of T cells infiltrating skin or GI tract showed only limited overlap with the TRB repertoires of T cells in blood. At 1-2 months, donor-recipient similarity was low but rose over the first year, and the later blood repertoires were often dominated by donor CD8+ memory clones. Across 45 patients, recipient CMV seropositivity and CMV reactivation were highly associated with TRB clonality; PTCy diversity was similar to CNI/methotrexate controls.

Points on this clone: It lacks a known antigen. No clone much larger than this one lies a single base away; base qualities are absent.

TRB sequencing was run on genomic DNA with either the immunoSEQ assay at survey resolution or the hsTCRB kit. Per the source publication's procedure: The immunoSEQ software handled initial read processing, and the LymphoSeq R package was used for repertoire analyses. Clonality was calculated as 1 minus normalized Shannon entropy, and the Gini coefficient was also calculated for each TRB dataset. Phenotypes of unsorted samples were inferred by mapping TRB sequences from sorted subsets of the recipient or donor onto the same recipient's unsorted samples. Here the immuneACCESS table is served through TCRdb, limited to in-frame sequences with V and J called. Missing clones are a known gap in these copies; in checked studies unresolved V genes cover under half, and the rest lacks a known reason. Clone size and V and J calls were adopted from that table, with D and trimming inferred from the DNA. Here the sample has about 4,800 clones; 72% occur a single time. In total, the top ten clones hold 17% of the sample.

This sample's treatment or condition label indicates: high-dose cyclophosphamide on days +3 and +4 as single-agent GVHD prophylaxis. PTCy patients received busulfan and fludarabine conditioning, a related or unrelated marrow graft, and cyclophosphamide on days +3 and +4. PTCy-treated patients were drawn from a prospective multi-institutional clinical trial. Peripheral blood and bone marrow mononuclear cells were isolated by Ficoll-Hypaque density centrifugation and cryopreserved. The clonotype originates from a male patient aged 55 to 69 who received an allogeneic stem cell transplant from an unrelated donor, was CMV-positive, and had acute GVHD only. After a transplant, the graft donor may have provided part of the T cells. Material: PBMCs, obtained 362 days after allogeneic stem cell transplant with posttransplant cyclophosphamide.

The nucleotides read TGTGCCAGCAGCCAAGATATCGCGGCAGGGAGGCCCGGGGAGCTGTTTTTT. Its protein is CASSQDIAAGRPGELFF. The rearranged segments are TRBV4-2 and TRBJ2-2; TRBD2 could be the D gene, as 6 bases match. CDR1 is given as LGHNA and CDR2 as YNFKEQ, both from the germline V gene. The V end loses 0 bases and the J end loses 6 bases, and a stretch of 17 bases separates them. Including cysteine and phenylalanine, the CDR3 has 17 amino acids. Just CDR3 DNA is preserved here, 51 bases in frame from base 1.